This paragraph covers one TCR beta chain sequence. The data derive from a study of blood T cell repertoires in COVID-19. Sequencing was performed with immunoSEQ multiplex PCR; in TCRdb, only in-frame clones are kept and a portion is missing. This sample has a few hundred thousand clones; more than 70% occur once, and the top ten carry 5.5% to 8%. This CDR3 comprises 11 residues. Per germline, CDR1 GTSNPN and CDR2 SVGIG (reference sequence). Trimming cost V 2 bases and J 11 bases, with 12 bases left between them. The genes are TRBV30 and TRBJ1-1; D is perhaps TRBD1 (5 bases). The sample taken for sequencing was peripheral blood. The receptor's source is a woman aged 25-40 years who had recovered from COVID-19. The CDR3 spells CAWSPGLDAFF. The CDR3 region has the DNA TGTGCCTGGAGTCCAGGGCTAGACGCTTTCTTT. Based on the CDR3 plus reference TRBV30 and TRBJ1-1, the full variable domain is SQTIHQWPATLVQPVGSPLSLECTVEGTSNPNLYWYRQAAGRGLQLLFYSVGIGQISSEVPQNLSASRPQDRQFILSSKKLLLSDSGFYLCAWSPGLDAFFGQGTRLTVV.